This TCR beta chain was documented in a study of neurological immune-mediated disorders. Using its own MiXCR run on the 5' RACE reads, TCRdb lists one record per CDR3 protein. The sample carries 36,000 or so distinct CDR3 sequences, 10% recorded once. There are 12 residues in the CDR3. V lost 3 bases and J 6 bases, leaving 12 bases between the germline ends. The germline V gene has CDR1 DFQATT and CDR2 SNEGSKA (reference sequence). This clonotype was seen at least ten times. The clonotype was recovered from a woman aged 25 to 39 with HTLV-1-associated myelopathy (HAM/TSP). The source material was PBMCs. The chain links TRBV20-1 to TRBJ2-7, with D possibly being TRBD1 (6 bases). The CDR3 nucleotides are TGCAGTGCTAGTCAACAGGGAGTCGAGCAGTACTTC. Translation: CSASQQGVEQYF.